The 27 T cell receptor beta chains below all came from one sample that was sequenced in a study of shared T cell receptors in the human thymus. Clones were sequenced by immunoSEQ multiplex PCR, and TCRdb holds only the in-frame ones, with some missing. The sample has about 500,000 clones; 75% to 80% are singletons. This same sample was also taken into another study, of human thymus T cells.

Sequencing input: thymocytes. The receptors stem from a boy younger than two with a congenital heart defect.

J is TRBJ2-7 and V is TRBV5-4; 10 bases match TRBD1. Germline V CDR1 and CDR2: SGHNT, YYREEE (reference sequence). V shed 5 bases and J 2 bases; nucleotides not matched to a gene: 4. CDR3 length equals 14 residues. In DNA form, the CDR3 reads TGTGCCAGCAGACGGGACAGGGGTGCCTACGAGCAGTACTTC. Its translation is CASRRDRGAYEQYF.

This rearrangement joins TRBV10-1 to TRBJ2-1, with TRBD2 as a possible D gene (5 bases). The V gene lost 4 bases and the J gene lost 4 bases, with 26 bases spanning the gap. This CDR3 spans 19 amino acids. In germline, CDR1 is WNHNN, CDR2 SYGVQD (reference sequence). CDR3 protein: CASSARRERKPDGYNEQFF. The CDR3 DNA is TGCGCCAGCAGTGCACGAAGAGAGCGGAAACCCGACGGGTACAATGAGCAGTTCTTC.

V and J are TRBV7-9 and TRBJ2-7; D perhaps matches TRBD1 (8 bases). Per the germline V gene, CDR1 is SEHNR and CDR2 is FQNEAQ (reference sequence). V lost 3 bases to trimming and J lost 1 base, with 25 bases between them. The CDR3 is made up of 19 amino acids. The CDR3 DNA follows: TGTGCCAGCAGCTTTACTGGGACAGGATCGGCTAGCGGATCCTACGAGCAGTACTTC. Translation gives CASSFTGTGSASGSYEQYF.

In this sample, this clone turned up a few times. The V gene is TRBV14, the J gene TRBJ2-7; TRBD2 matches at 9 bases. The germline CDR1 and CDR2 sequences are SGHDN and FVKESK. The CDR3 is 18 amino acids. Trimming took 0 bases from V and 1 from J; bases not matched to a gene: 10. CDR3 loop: CASSQEPAGSGRSYEQYF. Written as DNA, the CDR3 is TGTGCCAGCAGCCAAGAACCCGCAGGGAGCGGGAGGTCCTACGAGCAGTACTTC.

CDR3: CAISERTGTETEAFF. The CDR3 DNA follows: TGTGCCATCAGTGAGAGGACCGGGACAGAGACTGAAGCTTTCTTT. The rearrangement joins TRBV10-3 to TRBJ1-1; 7 nucleotides line up with TRBD1. This CDR3 has 15 amino acids. Germline V gene sequence: CDR1 ENHRY, CDR2 SYGVKD. After removal of 2 bases from V and 5 bases from J, the junction contained 8 bases not matched to a gene.

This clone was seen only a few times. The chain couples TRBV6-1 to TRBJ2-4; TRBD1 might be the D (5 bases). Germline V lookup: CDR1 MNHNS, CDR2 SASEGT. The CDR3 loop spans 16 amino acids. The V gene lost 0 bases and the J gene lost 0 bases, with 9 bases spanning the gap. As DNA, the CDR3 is TGTGCCAGCAGTGAAGCAGGGGATCTAGCCAAAAACATTCAGTACTTC. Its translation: CASSEAGDLAKNIQYF.

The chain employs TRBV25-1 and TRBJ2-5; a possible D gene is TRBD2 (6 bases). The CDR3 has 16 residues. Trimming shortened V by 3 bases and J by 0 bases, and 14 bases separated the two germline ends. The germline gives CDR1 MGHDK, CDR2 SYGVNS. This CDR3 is CASSEGTYSYQETQYF. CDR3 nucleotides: TGTGCCAGCAGTGAGGGGACTTATTCTTACCAAGAGACCCAGTACTTC.

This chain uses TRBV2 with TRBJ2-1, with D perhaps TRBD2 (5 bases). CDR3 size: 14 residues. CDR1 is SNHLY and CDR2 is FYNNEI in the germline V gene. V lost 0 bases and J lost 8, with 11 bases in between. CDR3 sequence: CASSEALRGDEQFF. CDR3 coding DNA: TGTGCCAGCAGTGAAGCGCTTCGGGGTGATGAGCAGTTCTTC. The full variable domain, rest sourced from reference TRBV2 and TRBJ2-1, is EPEVTQTPSHQVTQMGQEVILRCVPISNHLYFYWYRQILGQKVEFLVSFYNNEISEKSEIFDDQFSVERPDGSNFTLKIRSTKLEDSAMYFCASSEALRGDEQFFGPGTRLTVL.

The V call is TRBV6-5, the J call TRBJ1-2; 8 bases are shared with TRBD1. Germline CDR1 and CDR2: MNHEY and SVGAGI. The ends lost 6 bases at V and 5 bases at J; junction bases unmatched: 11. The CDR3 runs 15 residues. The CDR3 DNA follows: TGTGCCAGCAGAATCGGACAGGGATCCTTTTATGGCTACACCTTC. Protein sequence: CASRIGQGSFYGYTF.

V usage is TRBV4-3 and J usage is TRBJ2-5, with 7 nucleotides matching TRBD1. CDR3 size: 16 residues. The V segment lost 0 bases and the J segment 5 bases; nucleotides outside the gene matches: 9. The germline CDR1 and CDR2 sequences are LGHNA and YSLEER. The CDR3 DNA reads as TGCGCCAGCAGCCAAGATCGGCAGGGGGATGGTGAGACCCAGTACTTC. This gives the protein CASSQDRQGDGETQYF.

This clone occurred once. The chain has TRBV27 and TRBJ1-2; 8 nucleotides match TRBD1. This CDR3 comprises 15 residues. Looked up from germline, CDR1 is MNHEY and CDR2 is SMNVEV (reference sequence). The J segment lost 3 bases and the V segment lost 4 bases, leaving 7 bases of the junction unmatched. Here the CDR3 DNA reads TGTGCCAGCAGTTCAAAGACAGGGGTAGACTATGGCTACACCTTC. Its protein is CASSSKTGVDYGYTF.

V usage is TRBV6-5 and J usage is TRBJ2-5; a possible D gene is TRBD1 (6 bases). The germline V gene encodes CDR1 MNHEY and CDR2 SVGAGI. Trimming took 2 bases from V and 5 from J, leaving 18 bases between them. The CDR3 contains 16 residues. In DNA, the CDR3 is TGTGCCAGCAGTTACGCCCGGGACACGCCAAGGGAGACCCAGTACTTC. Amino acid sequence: CASSYARDTPRETQYF.

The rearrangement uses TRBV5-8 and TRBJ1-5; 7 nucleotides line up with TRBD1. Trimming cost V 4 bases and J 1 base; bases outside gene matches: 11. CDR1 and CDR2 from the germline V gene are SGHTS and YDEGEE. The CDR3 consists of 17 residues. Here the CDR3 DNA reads TGTGCCAGCAGCGGAACCAGGGACAGTGGAAGCAATCAGCCCCAGCATTTT. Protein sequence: CASSGTRDSGSNQPQHF.

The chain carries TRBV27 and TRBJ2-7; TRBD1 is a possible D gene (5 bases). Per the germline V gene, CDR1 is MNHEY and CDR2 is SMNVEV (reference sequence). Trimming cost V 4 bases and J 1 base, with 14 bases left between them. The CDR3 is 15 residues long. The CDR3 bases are TGTGCCAGCAGTTCGCGGTGGACACCGTCCTACGAGCAGTACTTC. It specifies CASSSRWTPSYEQYF.

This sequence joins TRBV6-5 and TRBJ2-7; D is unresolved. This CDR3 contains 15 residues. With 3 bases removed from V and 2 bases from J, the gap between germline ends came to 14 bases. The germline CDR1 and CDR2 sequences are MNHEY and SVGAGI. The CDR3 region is CASSYYGSPAYEQYF. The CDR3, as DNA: TGTGCCAGCAGTTATTACGGGTCTCCGGCCTACGAGCAGTACTTC.

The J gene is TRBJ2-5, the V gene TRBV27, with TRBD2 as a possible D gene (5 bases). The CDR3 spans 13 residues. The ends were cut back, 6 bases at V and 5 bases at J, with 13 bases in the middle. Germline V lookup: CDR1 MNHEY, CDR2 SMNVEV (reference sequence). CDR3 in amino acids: CASSNKRRETQYF. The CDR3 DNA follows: TGTGCCAGCAGCAACAAGAGGAGGGAGACCCAGTACTTC.

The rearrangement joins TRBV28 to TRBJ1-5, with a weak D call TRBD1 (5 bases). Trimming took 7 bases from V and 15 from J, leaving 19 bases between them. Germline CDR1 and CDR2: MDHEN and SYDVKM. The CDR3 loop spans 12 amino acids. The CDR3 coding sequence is TGTGCCAGCACCTCCAGGGTGGGGTTGGGGCATTTT. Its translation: CASTSRVGLGHF.

The CDR3 nucleotides are TGTGCCAGCAGTCTCCCGGGACAGGCCACTTCTGAAGCTTTCTTT. Translated: CASSLPGQATSEAFF. The chain recombines TRBV28 with TRBJ1-1, with TRBD1 matching over 8 bases. J gave up 6 bases and V 5 bases, and 11 bases lay outside the gene matches. Germline CDR1 reads MDHEN; CDR2 reads SYDVKM. This CDR3 has 15 residues.

In DNA, the CDR3 is TGCGCCAGCAGTGAGGATAGCGCGAGCTCCTACGAGCAGTACTTC. It translates to CASSEDSASSYEQYF. The rearrangement links TRBV10-2 to TRBJ2-7; weak D call: TRBD2 (5 bases). V was cut by 2 bases and J by 0 bases, with 11 bases left in between. The germline V gene has CDR1 WSHSY and CDR2 SAAADI. The length of the CDR3 is 15 residues.

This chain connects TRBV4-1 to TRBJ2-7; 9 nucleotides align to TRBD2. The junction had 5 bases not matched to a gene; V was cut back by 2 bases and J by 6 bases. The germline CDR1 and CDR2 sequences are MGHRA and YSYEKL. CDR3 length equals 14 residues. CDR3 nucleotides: TGCGCCAGCAGCCAATTAGCGGGAGTCTCCGAGCAGTACTTC. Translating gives CASSQLAGVSEQYF.

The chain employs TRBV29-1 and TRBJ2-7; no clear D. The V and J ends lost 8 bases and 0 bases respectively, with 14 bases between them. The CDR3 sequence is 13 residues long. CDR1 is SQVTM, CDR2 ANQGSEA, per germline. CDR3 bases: TGCAGCCTCGTTGCGGTTCCCTCCTACGAGCAGTACTTC. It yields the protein CSLVAVPSYEQYF.

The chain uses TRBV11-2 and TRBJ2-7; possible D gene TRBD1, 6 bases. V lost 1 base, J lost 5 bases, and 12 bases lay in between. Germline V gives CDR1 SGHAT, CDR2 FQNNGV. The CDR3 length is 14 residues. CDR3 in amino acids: CASSLGTANDEQYF. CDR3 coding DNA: TGTGCCAGCAGCTTAGGGACAGCCAACGACGAGCAGTACTTC.

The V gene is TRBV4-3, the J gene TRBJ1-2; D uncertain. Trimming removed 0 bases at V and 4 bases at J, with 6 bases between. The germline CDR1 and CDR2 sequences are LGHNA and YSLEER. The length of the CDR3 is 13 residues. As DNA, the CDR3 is TGCGCCAGCAGCCAAGATTCAGGCTATGGCTACACCTTC. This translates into CASSQDSGYGYTF.

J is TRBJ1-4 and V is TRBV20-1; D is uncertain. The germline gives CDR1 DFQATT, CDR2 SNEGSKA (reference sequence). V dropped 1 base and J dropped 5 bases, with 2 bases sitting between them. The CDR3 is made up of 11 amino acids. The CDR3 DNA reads TGCAGTGCTAGAGCGAATGAAAAACTGTTTTTT. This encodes CSARANEKLFF.

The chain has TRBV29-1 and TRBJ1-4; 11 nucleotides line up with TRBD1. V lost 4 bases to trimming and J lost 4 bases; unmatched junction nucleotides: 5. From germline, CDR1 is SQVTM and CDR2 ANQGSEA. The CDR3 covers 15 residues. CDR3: CSVAGQGVGNEKLFF. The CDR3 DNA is TGCAGCGTTGCGGGACAGGGGGTTGGTAATGAAAAACTGTTTTTT. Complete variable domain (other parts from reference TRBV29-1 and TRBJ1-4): SAVISQKPSRDICQRGTSLTIQCQVDSQVTMMFWYRQQPGQSLTLIATANQGSEATYESGFVIDKFPISRPNLTFSTLTVSNMSPEDSSIYLCSVAGQGVGNEKLFFGSGTQLSVL.

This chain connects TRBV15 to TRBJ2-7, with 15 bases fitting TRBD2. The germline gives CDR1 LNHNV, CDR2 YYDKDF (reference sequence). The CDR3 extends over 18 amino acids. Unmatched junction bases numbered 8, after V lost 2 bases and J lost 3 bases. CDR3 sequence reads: CATSRPPGLAGGLYEQYF. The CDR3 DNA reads TGTGCCACCAGCAGACCACCGGGACTAGCGGGAGGTCTCTACGAGCAGTACTTC. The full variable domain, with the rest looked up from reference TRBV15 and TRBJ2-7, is DAMVIQNPRYQVTQFGKPVTLSCSQTLNHNVMYWYQQKSSQAPKLLFHYYDKDFNNEADTPDNFQSRRPNTSFCFLDIRSPGLGDTAMYLCATSRPPGLAGGLYEQYFGPGTRLTVT.

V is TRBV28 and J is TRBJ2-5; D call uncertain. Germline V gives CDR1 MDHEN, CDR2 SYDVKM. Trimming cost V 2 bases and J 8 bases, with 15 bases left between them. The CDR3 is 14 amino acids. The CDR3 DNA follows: TGTGCCAGCAGTTTACGGCGGCCCCTTAGAACCCAGTACTTC. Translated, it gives CASSLRRPLRTQYF.